A single T cell receptor beta chain is shown here with its context. This sample is drawn from a study of radiotherapy plus CTLA-4 blockade in lung cancer. There are 15 residues in the CDR3. Germline V gene lookup returns CDR1 SGHNT and CDR2 YYREEE (reference sequence). Losses at the gene ends were 0 bases for V and 5 bases for J; bases not matched to a gene: 2. Chemo-refractory metastatic non-small-cell lung cancer patients received focal radiation with ipilimumab CTLA-4 blockade. The assay was immunoSEQ multiplex PCR, and TCRdb's table has in-frame clones only and misses some. This table holds roughly 97,000 clones, about 70% found once.

This sequence originates from a human donor with non-small cell lung cancer who had a partial response to radiotherapy plus ipilimumab. Some clones in this sample may be carry-over from other donors' samples. This sequence joins TRBV5-4 and TRBJ2-1; 10 bases align to TRBD2. The source material was peripheral blood, sampled from a patient treated with radiotherapy plus ipilimumab. CDR3 bases: TGTGCCAGCAGCTTGGAGCTAGCGGGGGACAATGAGCAGTTCTTC. It yields the protein CASSLELAGDNEQFF.